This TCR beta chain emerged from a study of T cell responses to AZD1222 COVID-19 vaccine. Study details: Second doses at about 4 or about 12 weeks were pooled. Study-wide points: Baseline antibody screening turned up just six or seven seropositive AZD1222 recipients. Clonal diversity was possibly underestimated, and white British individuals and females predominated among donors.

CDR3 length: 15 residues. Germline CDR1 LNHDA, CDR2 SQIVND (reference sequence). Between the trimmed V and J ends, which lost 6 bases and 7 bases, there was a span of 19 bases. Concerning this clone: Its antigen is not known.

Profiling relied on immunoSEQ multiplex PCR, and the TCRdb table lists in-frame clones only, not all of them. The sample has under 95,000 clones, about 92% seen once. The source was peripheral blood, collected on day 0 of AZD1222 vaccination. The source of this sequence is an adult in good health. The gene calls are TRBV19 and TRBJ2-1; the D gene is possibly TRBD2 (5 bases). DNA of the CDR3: TGTGCCAGTAGGGAGCAGGTGAGGGTTTCGAATGAGCAGTTCTTC. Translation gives CASREQVRVSNEQFF.